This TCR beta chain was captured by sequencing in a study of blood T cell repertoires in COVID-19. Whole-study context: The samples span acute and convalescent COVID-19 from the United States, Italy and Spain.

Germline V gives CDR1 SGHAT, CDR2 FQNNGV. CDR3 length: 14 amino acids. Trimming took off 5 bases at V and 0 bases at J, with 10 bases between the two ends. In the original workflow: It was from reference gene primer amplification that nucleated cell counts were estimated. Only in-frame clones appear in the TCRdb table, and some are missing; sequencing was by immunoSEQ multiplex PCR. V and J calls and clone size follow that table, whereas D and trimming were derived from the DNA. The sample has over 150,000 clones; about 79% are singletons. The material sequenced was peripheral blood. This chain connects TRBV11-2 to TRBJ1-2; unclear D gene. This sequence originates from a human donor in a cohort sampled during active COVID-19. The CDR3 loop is CASSGRISNYGYTF. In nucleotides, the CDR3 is TGTGCCAGCAGCGGGCGAATCTCTAACTATGGCTACACCTTC.